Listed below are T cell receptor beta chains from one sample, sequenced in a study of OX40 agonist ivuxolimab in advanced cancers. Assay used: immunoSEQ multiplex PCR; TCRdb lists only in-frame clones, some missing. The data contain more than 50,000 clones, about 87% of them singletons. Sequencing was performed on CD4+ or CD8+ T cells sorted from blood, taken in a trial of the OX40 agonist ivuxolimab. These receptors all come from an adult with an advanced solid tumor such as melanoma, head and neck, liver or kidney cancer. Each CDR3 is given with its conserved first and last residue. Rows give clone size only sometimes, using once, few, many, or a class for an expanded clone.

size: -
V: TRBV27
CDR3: CASSLFLAPAYEQYF

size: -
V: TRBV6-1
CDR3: CATVGRGDENIQYF

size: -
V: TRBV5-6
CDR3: CASSARQGHYGYTF

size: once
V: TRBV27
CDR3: CASSPRGITDTQYF

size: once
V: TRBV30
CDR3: CAWSPGASYGYTF

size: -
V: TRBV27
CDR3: CASSRRGSSEETQYF

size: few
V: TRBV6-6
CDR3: CASSYMATSTDTQYF

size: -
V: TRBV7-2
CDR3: CASSRSLAANNEQFF

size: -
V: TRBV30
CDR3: CAWSWGLAGSSGELFF

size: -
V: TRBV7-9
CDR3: CASSLGMPGNTEAFF

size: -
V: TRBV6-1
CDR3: CASSESLYGEKLFF

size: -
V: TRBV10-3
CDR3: CAISEGTPKEQYF

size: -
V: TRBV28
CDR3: CATAGGGRNEQFF

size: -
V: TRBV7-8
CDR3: CASSSVGETSYEQYF

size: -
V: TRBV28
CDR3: CASSAAGYSNQPQHF

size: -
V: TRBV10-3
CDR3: CAIGDPTPGELFF

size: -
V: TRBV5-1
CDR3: CASSLGRGQETQYF

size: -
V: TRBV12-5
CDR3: CASGLALGQETQYF

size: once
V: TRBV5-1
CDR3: CASSLGIFYGGTNEKLFF

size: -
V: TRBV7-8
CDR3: CASSARLYTEAFF

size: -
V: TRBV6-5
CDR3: CASSSVSSYEQYF

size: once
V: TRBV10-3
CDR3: CAISPPKGQGNTEAFF

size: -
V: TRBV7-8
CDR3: CASSGTGLTGELFF

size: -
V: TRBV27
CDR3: CASTPKDPNYGYTF

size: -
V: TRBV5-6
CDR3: CASSLGGYGYTF

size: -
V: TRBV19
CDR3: CASSMTTGRNNEQYF

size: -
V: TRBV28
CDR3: CASRTSGTDTQYF

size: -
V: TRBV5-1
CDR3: CASSTGLASNEQFF